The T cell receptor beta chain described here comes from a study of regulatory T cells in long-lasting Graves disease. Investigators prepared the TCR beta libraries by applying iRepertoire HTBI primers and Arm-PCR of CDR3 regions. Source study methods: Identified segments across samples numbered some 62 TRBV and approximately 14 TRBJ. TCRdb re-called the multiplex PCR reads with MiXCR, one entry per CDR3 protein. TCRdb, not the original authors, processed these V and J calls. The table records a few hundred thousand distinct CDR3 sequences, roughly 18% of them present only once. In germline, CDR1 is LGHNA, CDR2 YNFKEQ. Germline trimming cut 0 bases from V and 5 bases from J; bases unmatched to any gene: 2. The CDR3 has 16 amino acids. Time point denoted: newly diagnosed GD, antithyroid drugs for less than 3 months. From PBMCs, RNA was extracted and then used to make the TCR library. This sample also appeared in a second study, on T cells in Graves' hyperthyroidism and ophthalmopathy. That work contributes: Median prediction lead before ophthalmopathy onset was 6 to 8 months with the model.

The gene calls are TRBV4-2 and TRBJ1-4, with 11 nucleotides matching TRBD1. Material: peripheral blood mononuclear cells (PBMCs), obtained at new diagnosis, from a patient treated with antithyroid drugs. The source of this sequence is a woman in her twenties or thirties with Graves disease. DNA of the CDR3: TGTGCCAGCAGCCAAGACGGGACAGGGGGAAATGAAAAACTGTTTTTT. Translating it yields CASSQDGTGGNEKLFF.